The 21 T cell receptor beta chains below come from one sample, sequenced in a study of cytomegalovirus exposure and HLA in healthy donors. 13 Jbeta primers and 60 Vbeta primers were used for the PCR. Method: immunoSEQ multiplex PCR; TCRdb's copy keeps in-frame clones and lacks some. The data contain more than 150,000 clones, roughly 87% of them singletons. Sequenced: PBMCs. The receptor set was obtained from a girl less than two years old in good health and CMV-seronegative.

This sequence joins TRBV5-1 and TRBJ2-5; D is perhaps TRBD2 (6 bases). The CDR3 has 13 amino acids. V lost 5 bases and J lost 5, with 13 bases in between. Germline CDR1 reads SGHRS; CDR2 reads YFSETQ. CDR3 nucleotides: TGCGCCAGCAGGGTTGGAGGGGATGAGACCCAGTACTTC. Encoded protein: CASRVGGDETQYF.

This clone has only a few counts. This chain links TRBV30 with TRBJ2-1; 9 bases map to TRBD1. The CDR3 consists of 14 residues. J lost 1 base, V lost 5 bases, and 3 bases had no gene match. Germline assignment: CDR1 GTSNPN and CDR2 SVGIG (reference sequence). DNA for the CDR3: TGTGCCTGGGGACAGGGGACTTCCTACAATGAGCAGTTCTTC. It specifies CAWGQGTSYNEQFF.

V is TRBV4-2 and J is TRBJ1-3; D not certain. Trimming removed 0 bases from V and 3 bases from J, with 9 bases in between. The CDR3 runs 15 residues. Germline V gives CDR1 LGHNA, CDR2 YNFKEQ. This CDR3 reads CASSQEWAYGNTIYF. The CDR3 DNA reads TGTGCCAGCAGCCAAGAGTGGGCATATGGAAACACCATATATTTT.

DNA for the CDR3: TGTGCCAGCAGCTTAGGTAGCTCCGCGTCTCACACCGGGGAGCTGTTTTTT. Translating it yields CASSLGSSASHTGELFF. The chain uses TRBV7-9 and TRBJ2-2; no reliable D call. Trimming stripped 1 base from V and 3 bases from J, with 15 bases between. The CDR3 is 17 amino acids. The germline V gene encodes CDR1 SEHNR and CDR2 FQNEAQ (reference sequence).

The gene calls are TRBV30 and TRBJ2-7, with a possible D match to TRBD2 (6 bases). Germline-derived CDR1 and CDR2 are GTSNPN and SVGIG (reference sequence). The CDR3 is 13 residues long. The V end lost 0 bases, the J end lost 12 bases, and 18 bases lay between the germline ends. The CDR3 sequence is CAWSVKGASARYF. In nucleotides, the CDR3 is TGTGCCTGGAGTGTAAAAGGGGCTAGCGCGAGGTACTTC.

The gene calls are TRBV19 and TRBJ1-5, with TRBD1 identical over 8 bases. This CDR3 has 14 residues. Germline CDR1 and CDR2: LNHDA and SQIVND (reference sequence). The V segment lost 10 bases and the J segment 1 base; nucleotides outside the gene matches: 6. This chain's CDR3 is CATVDRASNQPQHF. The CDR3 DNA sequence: TGTGCCACTGTGGACAGGGCCAGCAATCAGCCCCAGCATTTT.

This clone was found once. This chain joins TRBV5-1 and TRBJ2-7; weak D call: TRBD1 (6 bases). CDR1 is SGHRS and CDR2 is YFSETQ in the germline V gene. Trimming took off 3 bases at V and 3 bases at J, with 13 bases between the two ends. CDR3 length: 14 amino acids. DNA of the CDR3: TGCGCCAGCAGCTATCTGACAGGACGCTACGAGCAGTACTTC. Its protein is CASSYLTGRYEQYF.

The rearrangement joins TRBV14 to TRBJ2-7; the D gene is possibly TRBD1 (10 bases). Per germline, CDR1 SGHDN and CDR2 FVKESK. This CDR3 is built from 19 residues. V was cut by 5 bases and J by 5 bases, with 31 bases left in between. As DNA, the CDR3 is TGTGCCAGCAGCGCTCCGGGACAGGGGATCCCAGCGGGAGGAAACGAGCAGTACTTC. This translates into CASSAPGQGIPAGGNEQYF.

CDR3 coding DNA: TGTGCCAACAGAAGGGACAGTGGAAACACCATATATTTT. Its protein product is CANRRDSGNTIYF. The rearrangement links TRBV6-5 to TRBJ1-3, with 7 bases lining up with TRBD1. V lost 10 bases, J lost 3 bases, and 6 bases stayed unmatched. Germline CDR1 MNHEY, CDR2 SVGAGI. The CDR3 runs 13 residues.

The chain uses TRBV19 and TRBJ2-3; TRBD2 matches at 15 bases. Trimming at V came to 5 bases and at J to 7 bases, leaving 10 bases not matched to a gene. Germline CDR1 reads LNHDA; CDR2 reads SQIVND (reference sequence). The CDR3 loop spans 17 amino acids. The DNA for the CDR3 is TGTGCCAGTAGTCGGACTAGCGGGAGGGCCCTGAGAAATACGCAGTATTTT. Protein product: CASSRTSGRALRNTQYF.

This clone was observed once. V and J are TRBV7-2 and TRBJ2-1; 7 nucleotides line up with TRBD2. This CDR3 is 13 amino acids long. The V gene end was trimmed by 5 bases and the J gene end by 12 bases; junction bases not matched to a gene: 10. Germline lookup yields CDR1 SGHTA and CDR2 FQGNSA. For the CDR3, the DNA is TGTGCCAGCAGCCGGACAATCGGGGGGTGGCAGTTCTTC. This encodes CASSRTIGGWQFF. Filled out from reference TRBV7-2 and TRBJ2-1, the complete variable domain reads GAGVSQSPSNKVTEKGKDVELRCDPISGHTALYWYRQSLGQGLEFLIYFQGNSAPDKSGLPSDRFSAERTGGSVSTLTIQRTQQEDSAVYLCASSRTIGGWQFFGPGTRLTVL.

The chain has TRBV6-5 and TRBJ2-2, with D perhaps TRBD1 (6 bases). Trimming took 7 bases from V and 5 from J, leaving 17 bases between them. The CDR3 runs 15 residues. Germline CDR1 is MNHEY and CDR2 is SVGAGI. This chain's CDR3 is CASNFLQGGTGELFF. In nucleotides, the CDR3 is TGTGCCAGCAATTTCTTACAGGGCGGGACCGGGGAGCTGTTTTTT.

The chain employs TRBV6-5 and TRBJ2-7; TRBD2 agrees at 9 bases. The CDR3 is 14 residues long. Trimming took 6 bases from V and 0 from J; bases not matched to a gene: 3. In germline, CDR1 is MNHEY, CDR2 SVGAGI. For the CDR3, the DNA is TGTGCCAGCAGGCGACTAGCGGACTCCTACGAGCAGTACTTC. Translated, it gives CASRRLADSYEQYF.

In DNA form, the CDR3 reads TGTGCCAGCAGCTTAGGGAGCGGGATGGTTCACGAGCAGTACTTC. It translates to CASSLGSGMVHEQYF. The chain couples TRBV7-9 to TRBJ2-7; 7 bases fit TRBD2. This CDR3 contains 15 residues. Germline V gene lookup returns CDR1 SEHNR and CDR2 FQNEAQ (reference sequence). Trimming removed 1 base from V and 5 bases from J; junction bases left unmatched: 8.

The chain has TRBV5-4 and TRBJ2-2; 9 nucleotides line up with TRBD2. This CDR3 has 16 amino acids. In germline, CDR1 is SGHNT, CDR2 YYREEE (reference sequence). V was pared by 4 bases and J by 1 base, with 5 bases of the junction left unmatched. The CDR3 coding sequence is TGTGCCAGCAGCGAGAAGCGGGAGGTGAACACCGGGGAGCTGTTTTTT. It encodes CASSEKREVNTGELFF.

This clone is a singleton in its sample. This CDR3 reads CASSFTSGPYNEQFF. The CDR3 nucleotides read TGTGCCAGCAGCTTTACTAGCGGCCCTTACAATGAGCAGTTCTTC. The chain joins TRBV7-2 to TRBJ2-1, with TRBD2 identical over 8 bases. V trimming: 3 bases; J trimming: 4 bases; junction bases outside the gene matches: 5. Germline V gives CDR1 SGHTA, CDR2 FQGNSA. The CDR3 length is 15 residues.

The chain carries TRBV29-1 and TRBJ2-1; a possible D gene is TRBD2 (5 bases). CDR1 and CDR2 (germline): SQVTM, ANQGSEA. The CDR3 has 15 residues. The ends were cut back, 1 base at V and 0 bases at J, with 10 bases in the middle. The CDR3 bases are TGCAGCGTTGAAGGGACTCAGAGCTCCTACAATGAGCAGTTCTTC. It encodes CSVEGTQSSYNEQFF.

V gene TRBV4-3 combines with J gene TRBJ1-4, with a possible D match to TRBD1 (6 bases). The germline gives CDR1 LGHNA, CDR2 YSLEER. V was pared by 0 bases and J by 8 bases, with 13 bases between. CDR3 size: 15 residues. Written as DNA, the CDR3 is TGCGCCAGCAGCCAAGAAACAGGAAGGGGGGAAAAACTGTTTTTT. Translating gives CASSQETGRGEKLFF.

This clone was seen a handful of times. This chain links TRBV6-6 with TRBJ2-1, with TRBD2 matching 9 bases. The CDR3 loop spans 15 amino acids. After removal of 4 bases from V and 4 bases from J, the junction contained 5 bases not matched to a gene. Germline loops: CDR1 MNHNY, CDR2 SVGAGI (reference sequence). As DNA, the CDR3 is TGTGCCAGCAGTTTAACTAGCGGGTGGTACAATGAGCAGTTCTTC. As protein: CASSLTSGWYNEQFF.

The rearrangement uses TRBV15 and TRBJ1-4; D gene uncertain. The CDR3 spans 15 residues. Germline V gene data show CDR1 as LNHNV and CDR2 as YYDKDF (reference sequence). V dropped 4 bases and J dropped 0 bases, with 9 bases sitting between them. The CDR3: CATSTRGATNEKLFF. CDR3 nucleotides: TGTGCCACCAGCACACGCGGGGCAACTAATGAAAAACTGTTTTTT.

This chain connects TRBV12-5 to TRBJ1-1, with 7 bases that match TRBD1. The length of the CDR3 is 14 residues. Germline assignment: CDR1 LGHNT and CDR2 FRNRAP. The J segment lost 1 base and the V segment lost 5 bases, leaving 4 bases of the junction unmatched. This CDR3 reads CASGTYRGNTEAFF. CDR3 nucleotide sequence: TGTGCTAGTGGTACCTACAGGGGGAACACTGAAGCTTTCTTT.